The present TCR beta chain was sequenced within a study of blood T cell repertoires in COVID-19 (TCRdb year 2020). Concerning the study at large: Collaborator samples came from the United States, Italy and Spain and covered acute and convalescent phases of COVID-19. The prospective study material was composed of cDNA or gDNA derived from T cells, B-cell-depleted T cells, or PBMCs. Subjects who had been exposed to COVID-19, were actively infected with it, or had recovered from it provided the deeply sampled blood TCRbeta repertoires that made up the dataset. A freely available public database, intended as a resource for researchers studying the immune response to SARS-CoV-2, is where the repertoires were released. Samples were obtained from the ongoing ImmuneRACE study (first 160 participants) and from some 1,300 subjects provided by 6 global collaborators. Nearly every sample came with metadata listing a de-identified subject ID, COVID-19 status, age in years and sex. Where available, HLA class I and class II types were obtained from metadata supplied by the sample provider rather than from assay-based typing. Paper-wide results and their limitations: How much clinical and demographic metadata was included differed by source and by participant, and the metadata was provided uncurated.

Based on the germline V gene, the CDR1 and CDR2 sequences are ENHRY and SYGVKD. Reading from cysteine to phenylalanine, the CDR3 counts 16 amino acids. Only the CDR3 part of the read is kept: 48 bases, read in frame from the first base. Germline trimming: 4 bases from V, 6 bases from J; junction bases outside gene matches: 6. About this clone itself: The clone's antigen remains unknown. Per-base quality was not reported, and no clone a single base away is much larger than it.

The immunoSEQ Assay, a bias-controlled multiplex PCR, was used to amplify TCRbeta CDR3 regions from genomic DNA. The authors processed their data as follows. Nucleated cell counts per sample were estimated from amplification of reference gene primers within the assay. To quantify the absolute abundance of each unique TCRbeta CDR3 rearrangement, sequence reads were collapsed and filtered. For each sample, productive Simpson clonality was calculated as the square root of Simpson's diversity index across productive rearrangements. Imported from immuneACCESS, the table was reduced by TCRdb to in-frame sequences with V and J called. These copies leave out some clones; in studies compared against another copy, an unresolved V gene accounts for under half, and the cause of the remainder is not known. The D gene and trimming were derived from the DNA, and the V and J assignments and clone size from that table. In this sample the table shows about 200,000 clones, over 60% of which occur a single time. Jointly, the top ten make up around 5.4% of the sample.

Collaborating institutions collected whole blood in K2EDTA tubes following their own protocols. For TCRbeta analysis, collaborator samples were shipped as frozen whole blood, as isolated PBMCs, or as DNA extracted from either sample type. The chain links TRBV10-3 with TRBJ2-4, and 13 bases in between align with TRBD2. This sequence was found in a woman between 65 and 79 years old with acute or convalescent COVID-19. Sequencing used peripheral blood. The CDR3 region: CAISGGTSGDPNIQYF. The DNA sequence is given as TGTGCCATCAGTGGGGGGACTAGCGGGGACCCAAACATTCAGTACTTC.